This T cell receptor beta chain was captured by sequencing in a study of T-cell memory formation after mild COVID-19. Overall study results and limits: That cross-reactive memory joined was suggested by some responding clones appearing in pre-infection memory.

In its sample, this clonotype was seen many times. What it binds is unknown. V trimming: 1 base; J trimming: 8 bases; junction bases outside the gene matches: 13. Germline CDR1 and CDR2: LGHDT and YNNKEL (reference sequence). CDR3 length: 16 residues. TCRdb reprocessed the 5' RACE reads with MiXCR, giving one entry per CDR3 protein. The sample includes 300,000 to 400,000 distinct CDR3 sequences, about 15% of them seen just once. The chain has TRBV3-1 and TRBJ1-1; TRBD1 agrees at 7 bases. This clonotype originated in a man aged 18-30 years who had mild COVID-19 (a few samples of this study predate the infection). Cell type and time point are not known. Input material: PBMCs or a T cell subset sorted from them (not recorded which). Here the CDR3 reads CASSQGGGQIKGEAFF. CDR3 DNA: TGTGCCAGCAGCCAAGGCGGGGGACAGATAAAAGGGGAAGCTTTCTTT.